The 26 T cell receptor beta chains in this list originate from one sample, sequenced in a study of blood T cell repertoires in COVID-19. Assay: immunoSEQ multiplex PCR; the TCRdb copy retains only in-frame clones and omits some. The repertoire holds about 230,000 clones, with about 79% as singletons. The sequenced sample was peripheral blood. The receptors were sampled from a woman aged 40 to 50 who had recovered from COVID-19.

The V call is TRBV7-2, the J call TRBJ2-5; 9 bases align to TRBD1. This CDR3 has 15 residues. V was pared by 6 bases and J by 4 bases, with 9 bases of the junction left unmatched. In germline, CDR1 is SGHTA, CDR2 FQGNSA. The CDR3 loop is CASSSPGTGLETQYF. As DNA, the CDR3 is TGTGCCAGCAGTTCGCCCGGGACAGGGTTAGAGACCCAGTACTTC. The full variable domain, its missing parts supplied by reference TRBV7-2 and TRBJ2-5, is GAGVSQSPSNKVTEKGKDVELRCDPISGHTALYWYRQSLGQGLEFLIYFQGNSAPDKSGLPSDRFSAERTGGSVSTLTIQRTQQEDSAVYLCASSSPGTGLETQYFGPGTRLLVL.

The chain couples TRBV19 to TRBJ1-2; 8 bases fit TRBD1. V was pared by 5 bases and J by 8 bases, with 16 bases of the junction left unmatched. The V gene's germline CDR1 is LNHDA and CDR2 SQIVND (reference sequence). This CDR3 region has 16 residues. CDR3: CASSPPGQARSEGYTF. The CDR3, as DNA: TGTGCCAGTAGTCCCCCGGGACAGGCCAGATCGGAAGGCTACACCTTC.

This chain connects TRBV9 to TRBJ2-2; the match to TRBD1 covers 12 bases. The CDR3 contains 17 residues. V gave up 0 bases and J gave up 7 bases; unmatched junction bases: 7. CDR1 and CDR2 from the germline V gene are SGDLS and YYNGEE. In DNA, the CDR3 is TGTGCCAGCAGCGTAGAAGGGACAGGGGGCCGCGGCGGGGAGCTGTTTTTT. It is translated as CASSVEGTGGRGGELFF.

The chain couples TRBV6-5 to TRBJ1-6; TRBD1 is a possible D gene (6 bases). Germline-derived CDR1 and CDR2 are MNHEY and SVGAGI. The CDR3 runs to 14 residues. The V and J ends lost 8 bases and 7 bases respectively, with 15 bases between them. In DNA form, the CDR3 reads TGTGCCAGCTCCATGGGGGCTGGGAATTCACCCCTCCACTTT. Protein sequence: CASSMGAGNSPLHF.

This chain uses TRBV9 with TRBJ2-2; no clear D. The CDR3 runs to 13 residues. V dropped 5 bases and J dropped 2 bases, with 7 bases sitting between them. The germline CDR1 and CDR2 sequences are SGDLS and YYNGEE. The CDR3 DNA follows: TGTGCCAGCAGTTCTACTAACACCGGGGAGCTGTTTTTT. Amino acid sequence: CASSSTNTGELFF. The full variable domain, with the rest looked up from reference TRBV9 and TRBJ2-2, is DSGVTQTPKHLITATGQRVTLRCSPRSGDLSVYWYQQSLDQGLQFLIQYYNGEERAKGNILERFSAQQFPDLHSELNLSSLELGDSALYFCASSSTNTGELFFGEGSRLTVL.

The V call is TRBV23-1, the J call TRBJ1-5; TRBD1 matches 9 bases. TRBV23-1 qualifies as an ORF whose function is uncertain. The CDR3 runs to 17 residues. Unmatched junction bases numbered 10, after V lost 2 bases and J lost 5 bases. The chain's CDR3 is CASSQIRNTGGDQPQHF. As DNA, the CDR3 is TGCGCCAGCAGTCAAATCCGGAACACAGGGGGCGATCAGCCCCAGCATTTT.

The chain employs TRBV10-3 and TRBJ1-1, with a tentative D call TRBD1 (5 bases). Germline V lookup: CDR1 ENHRY, CDR2 SYGVKD. This CDR3 is 13 amino acids long. V lost 6 bases to trimming and J lost 3 bases, with 11 bases between them. CDR3 bases: TGTGCCATCAGCCAGGGCGAGTACACTGAAGCTTTCTTT. Translation: CAISQGEYTEAFF.

This chain links TRBV9 with TRBJ1-5, with 7 bases that match TRBD1. Germline-derived CDR1 and CDR2 are SGDLS and YYNGEE. The V gene end was trimmed by 3 bases and the J gene end by 2 bases; junction bases not matched to a gene: 5. The CDR3 contains 15 residues. CDR3 sequence: CASSAGTARNQPQHF. The CDR3 DNA is TGTGCCAGCAGCGCCGGGACAGCCCGCAATCAGCCCCAGCATTTT. Filled out from reference TRBV9 and TRBJ1-5, the complete variable domain reads DSGVTQTPKHLITATGQRVTLRCSPRSGDLSVYWYQQSLDQGLQFLIQYYNGEERAKGNILERFSAQQFPDLHSELNLSSLELGDSALYFCASSAGTARNQPQHFGDGTRLSIL.

The V call is TRBV7-9, the J call TRBJ2-7; D unclear. V dropped 5 bases and J dropped 6 bases, with 14 bases sitting between them. CDR1 is SEHNR, CDR2 FQNEAQ, per germline (reference sequence). CDR3 size: 13 residues. The CDR3 is CASSTWSAVEQYF. The CDR3 DNA follows: TGTGCCAGCAGCACGTGGAGTGCTGTCGAGCAGTACTTC.

This clone was seen only once. The rearrangement links TRBV6-5 to TRBJ1-5; D perhaps matches TRBD1 (5 bases). The CDR3 runs 14 residues. Germline V gives CDR1 MNHEY, CDR2 SVGAGI. The V end lost 6 bases, the J end lost 2 bases, and 11 bases lay between the germline ends. The CDR3 nucleotides are TGTGCCAGCAGCCCGCAGGGCGGCAATCAGCCCCAGCATTTT. As protein: CASSPQGGNQPQHF.

The rearrangement joins TRBV5-6 to TRBJ2-3; D is unresolved. This CDR3 region has 15 residues. The V end lost 1 base, the J end lost 2 bases, and 11 bases lay between the germline ends. From germline, CDR1 is SGHDT and CDR2 YYEEEE. Written as DNA, the CDR3 is TGTGCCAGCAGCTTGTGGGCAGGCCCCACAGATACGCAGTATTTT. This codes for CASSLWAGPTDTQYF.

J is TRBJ1-2 and V is TRBV7-9; possible D gene TRBD1, 5 bases. The CDR3 sequence is 15 residues long. Trimming took off 5 bases at V and 4 bases at J, with 17 bases between the two ends. Germline V gene lookup returns CDR1 SEHNR and CDR2 FQNEAQ (reference sequence). The CDR3 nucleotides are TGTGCCAGCAGCGCAGGTGACAGAAATGTCTATGGCTACACCTTC. Translated: CASSAGDRNVYGYTF.

This chain joins TRBV11-3 and TRBJ2-1, with D possibly matching TRBD1 (5 bases). The germline V gene encodes CDR1 SGHNT and CDR2 YENEEA. V was shortened by 4 bases and J by 3 bases, with 13 bases between the two germline ends. The CDR3 covers 15 residues. CDR3 sequence (DNA): TGTGCCAGCAGCTGGAATGGGGCCGACTACAATGAGCAGTTCTTC. It specifies CASSWNGADYNEQFF.

This clone occurred once. The chain combines TRBV11-3 with TRBJ2-6; D is possibly TRBD2 (5 bases). Germline-derived CDR1 and CDR2 are SGHNT and YENEEA. The CDR3 contains 15 residues. The ends were cut back, 2 bases at V and 1 base at J, with 6 bases in the middle. Here the CDR3 DNA reads TGTGCCAGCAGCTTAAGAGGGTCTGGGGCCAACGTCCTGACTTTC. The encoded protein is CASSLRGSGANVLTF.

V and J are TRBV19 and TRBJ2-7; 10 bases are shared with TRBD2. This CDR3 has 16 residues. CDR1 and CDR2 (germline): LNHDA, SQIVND (reference sequence). V shed 5 bases and J 1 base; nucleotides not matched to a gene: 8. DNA for the CDR3: TGTGCCAGTAGTGCCGTTACTAGCGGGACTTCCTACGAGCAGTACTTC. Amino acids: CASSAVTSGTSYEQYF.

This clone was recorded only once. The chain recombines TRBV11-3 with TRBJ2-3, with D unclear. This CDR3 spans 15 amino acids. V was shortened by 8 bases and J by 2 bases, with 17 bases between the two germline ends. The V gene's germline CDR1 is SGHNT and CDR2 YENEEA. Written as DNA, the CDR3 is TGTGCCAGCGTCGGCGGTGCCGGTTACACAGATACGCAGTATTTT. Protein product: CASVGGAGYTDTQYF.

This rearrangement joins TRBV3-1 (or the pseudogene TRBV3-2) to TRBJ2-7, with 9 nucleotides matching TRBD1. CDR1 and CDR2 from the germline V gene are LGHDT and YNNKEL (reference sequence). CDR3 length: 14 residues. V dropped 4 bases and J dropped 7; count of bases not matched to a gene: 8. The CDR3 protein is CASSLRGGTGEQYF. The CDR3 region has the DNA TGTGCCAGCAGCCTCCGGGGAGGGACAGGGGAGCAGTACTTC.

The V call is TRBV10-3, the J call TRBJ1-2; TRBD1 is a possible D gene (6 bases). V was pared by 0 bases and J by 4 bases, with 12 bases between. The germline CDR1 and CDR2 sequences are ENHRY and SYGVKD. The length of the CDR3 is 15 residues. The CDR3 region has the DNA TGTGCCATCAGTGAGTCTCAGGGGTTGGGCTATGGCTACACCTTC. It specifies CAISESQGLGYGYTF.

V usage is TRBV27 and J usage is TRBJ1-2; a possible D gene is TRBD1 (6 bases). In germline, CDR1 is MNHEY, CDR2 SMNVEV (reference sequence). The CDR3 is 13 amino acids. The V gene lost 8 bases and the J gene lost 1 base, with 11 bases spanning the gap. The CDR3 here is CASGQGINYGYTF. Written as DNA, the CDR3 is TGTGCCAGCGGTCAGGGGATTAACTATGGCTACACCTTC.

This chain connects TRBV12-3 or TRBV12-4 to TRBJ2-5; TRBD1 agrees at 7 bases. V lost 6 bases to trimming and J lost 6 bases; unmatched junction nucleotides: 7. This CDR3 spans 13 amino acids. The CDR3 DNA reads as TGTGCCAGCAGCCGACAGGGCGTGAAGACCCAGTACTTC. This gives the protein CASSRQGVKTQYF.

The chain couples TRBV7-8 to TRBJ2-1; weak D call: TRBD2 (7 bases). The CDR3 totals 16 residues. Trimming took 7 bases from V and 4 from J, leaving 20 bases between them. Germline V gene lookup returns CDR1 SGHVS and CDR2 FQNEAQ. The CDR3 DNA sequence: TGTGCCAGCATCGGTGTTCGGCGGGGGACATACAATGAGCAGTTCTTC. Encoded protein: CASIGVRRGTYNEQFF.

CDR3 sequence reads: CASSLYAGAEAFF. CDR3 coding DNA: TGTGCCAGCAGTCTCTACGCGGGCGCTGAAGCTTTCTTT. The V and J genes are TRBV6-2 or TRBV6-3 and TRBJ1-1; D unresolved. V dropped 5 bases and J dropped 6 bases, with 13 bases sitting between them. The germline V gene has CDR1 MNHEY and CDR2 SVGEGT. The CDR3 runs to 13 residues.

The chain is built from TRBV28 and TRBJ1-5, with no clear D. The CDR3 runs to 15 residues. V was shortened by 5 bases and J by 5 bases, with 16 bases between the two germline ends. From germline, CDR1 is MDHEN and CDR2 SYDVKM. The CDR3 loop reads CASSVFGEVDQPQHF. CDR3 sequence (DNA): TGTGCCAGCAGTGTATTCGGGGAGGTAGATCAGCCCCAGCATTTT. Drawing the rest from reference TRBV28 and TRBJ1-5, the complete variable domain is DVKVTQSSRYLVKRTGEKVFLECVQDMDHENMFWYRQDPGLGLRLIYFSYDVKMKEKGDIPEGYSVSREKKERFSLILESASTNQTSMYLCASSVFGEVDQPQHFGDGTRLSIL.

The CDR3 sequence: CASSPPWGGDYGYTF. The CDR3 region has the DNA TGTGCCAGCAGCCCTCCCTGGGGGGGGGATTATGGCTACACCTTC. The chain uses TRBV7-2 and TRBJ1-2, with D tentatively TRBD1 (5 bases). This CDR3 is built from 15 residues. Germline-derived CDR1 and CDR2 are SGHTA and FQGNSA. V lost 5 bases, J lost 5 bases, and 18 bases lay in between.

The genes are TRBV2 and TRBJ2-5; D might be TRBD1 (6 bases). The ends were cut back, 2 bases at V and 4 bases at J, with 14 bases in the middle. The length of the CDR3 is 15 residues. Germline-derived CDR1 and CDR2 are SNHLY and FYNNEI. CDR3 nucleotides: TGTGCCAGCAGTGAACTTCAGGGGTTAAGAGAGACCCAGTACTTC. Translating gives CASSELQGLRETQYF.

The genes are TRBV19 and TRBJ2-7, with D perhaps matching TRBD1 (5 bases). The CDR3 extends over 14 amino acids. Per germline, CDR1 LNHDA and CDR2 SQIVND (reference sequence). V shed 2 bases and J shed 3 bases, with 11 bases lying between them. CDR3: CASSIKGNGYEQYF. CDR3 bases: TGTGCCAGTAGTATAAAGGGGAACGGCTACGAGCAGTACTTC.